These 14 T cell receptor beta chains share one sample of origin, sequenced in a study of CD4 T cells in relation to SARS-CoV-2 and coronaviruses. Unexposed donor CD4+ T cells date from about 2011-2018, before the COVID-19 pandemic. Isolation of CD4+ T cells took place after roughly nine days in culture. No antigens are known for them. Repertoires were generated with immunoSEQ multiplex PCR, while TCRdb's copy carries only in-frame clones and drops some. The data contain 25,000 to 30,000 clones, around 78% of them singletons. The sequenced material came from CD4+ T cells from PBMCs, cultured in vitro. The receptors were sampled from a human donor in good health.

This chain links TRBV18 with TRBJ1-2; D possibly corresponds to TRBD1 (5 bases). This CDR3 is 14 amino acids long. The germline V gene encodes CDR1 KGHSH and CDR2 LQKENI. Trimming pared 3 bases from V and 8 bases from J, leaving 16 bases between. As DNA, the CDR3 is TGTGCCAGCTCACCCCGGGACGGTTTCCGGGGCTACACCTTC. Translating it yields CASSPRDGFRGYTF.

The table lists this clone with a few counts. V gene TRBV4-3 combines with J gene TRBJ1-2; D gene ambiguous. Trimming pared 0 bases from V and 13 bases from J, leaving 21 bases between. Germline CDR1 LGHNA, CDR2 YSLEER. This CDR3 spans 15 amino acids. The CDR3 sequence is CASSQDRATTGPVTF. Written as DNA, the CDR3 is TGCGCCAGCAGCCAAGATCGGGCCACGACCGGACCCGTCACCTTC.

This CDR3 is CASSQDVGTGGNYGYTF. CDR3 DNA: TGCGCCAGCAGCCAAGATGTCGGGACAGGGGGTAACTATGGCTACACCTTC. The V call is TRBV4-3, the J call TRBJ1-2, with 11 bases lining up with TRBD1. The CDR3 length is 17 residues. The V segment lost 0 bases and the J segment 1 base; nucleotides outside the gene matches: 4. The germline V gene encodes CDR1 LGHNA and CDR2 YSLEER.

The CDR3 nucleotides are TGTGCCAGTAGTCAGGCGACTGGGGCCAACGTCCTGACTTTC. Translated: CASSQATGANVLTF. V usage is TRBV19 and J usage is TRBJ2-6, with D unclear. V gave up 5 bases and J gave up 2 bases, with 7 bases separating them. This CDR3 has 14 amino acids. The germline V gene encodes CDR1 LNHDA and CDR2 SQIVND (reference sequence). Full variable domain (remainder filled in from reference TRBV19 and TRBJ2-6): DGGITQSPKYLFRKEGQNVTLSCEQNLNHDAMYWYRQDPGQGLRLIYYSQIVNDFQKGDIAEGYSVSREKKESFPLTVTSAQKNPTAFYLCASSQATGANVLTFGAGSRLTVL.

The chain employs TRBV6-5 and TRBJ1-2, with a tentative D call TRBD1 (6 bases). There are 12 residues in the CDR3. Germline V lookup: CDR1 MNHEY, CDR2 SVGAGI. V dropped 8 bases and J dropped 5 bases, with 12 bases sitting between them. The CDR3 DNA reads as TGTGCCAGCGGCAGGGGAGGATATGGCTACACCTTC. Its translation is CASGRGGYGYTF.

The V call is TRBV6-5, the J call TRBJ1-2; TRBD1 matches at 8 bases. The CDR3 totals 15 residues. J lost 7 bases, V lost 0 bases, and 7 bases had no gene match. Germline loops: CDR1 MNHEY, CDR2 SVGAGI. The CDR3 is CASSYSRQGPAGYTF. The CDR3 coding sequence is TGTGCCAGCAGTTACTCGAGACAGGGGCCTGCTGGCTACACCTTC.

The V and J genes are TRBV10-3 and TRBJ2-2, with 7 bases fitting TRBD2. Trimming at V came to 3 bases and at J to 0 bases, leaving 7 bases not matched to a gene. Germline CDR1 reads ENHRY; CDR2 reads SYGVKD. This CDR3 is built from 17 residues. CDR3 protein: CAISETAGRSNTGELFF. For the CDR3, the DNA is TGTGCCATCAGTGAAACAGCGGGACGATCGAACACCGGGGAGCTGTTTTTT.

The chain employs TRBV2 and TRBJ2-1, with a weak D call TRBD2 (5 bases). CDR3 length equals 15 residues. Trimming stripped 4 bases from V and 0 bases from J, with 10 bases between. The germline CDR1 and CDR2 sequences are SNHLY and FYNNEI. For the CDR3, the DNA is TGTGCCAGCAGTGGCCTAGCCAACTCCTACAATGAGCAGTTCTTC. Its protein is CASSGLANSYNEQFF.

V usage is TRBV5-6 and J usage is TRBJ1-2, with TRBD1 identical over 8 bases. The CDR3 runs to 14 residues. Germline V gene sequence: CDR1 SGHDT, CDR2 YYEEEE. V was clipped by 4 bases and J by 5 bases; unmatched bases: 7. Written as DNA, the CDR3 is TGTGCCAGCAGCCTTTTGACAGGGGAGTATGGCTACACCTTC. Its protein product is CASSLLTGEYGYTF.

This clone was found once. J is TRBJ1-4 and V is TRBV9; no definite D call. The CDR3 has 15 residues. CDR1 SGDLS and CDR2 YYNGEE come from the germline V gene. V was pared by 0 bases and J by 0 bases, with 6 bases between. CDR3 region: CASSVVGSTNEKLFF. CDR3 nucleotide sequence: TGTGCCAGCAGCGTAGTGGGGTCAACTAATGAAAAACTGTTTTTT.

This clone was detected only a few times. The V call is TRBV7-7, the J call TRBJ1-3; D ambiguous. Germline loops: CDR1 SSHAT, CDR2 FNYEAQ (reference sequence). This CDR3 has 15 amino acids. Deletions cut 5 bases from V and 0 bases from J, with 11 bases between. The chain's CDR3 is CASSPGGISGNTIYF. CDR3 in DNA: TGTGCCAGCAGCCCCGGAGGGATCTCTGGAAACACCATATATTTT.

The V call is TRBV5-4, the J call TRBJ2-3, with TRBD2 matching over 11 bases. The CDR3 is 16 amino acids. V trimming: 1 base; J trimming: 4 bases; junction bases outside the gene matches: 5. CDR1 is SGHNT, CDR2 YYREEE, per germline (reference sequence). This CDR3 is CASSLYGTSGADTQYF. In nucleotides, the CDR3 is TGTGCCAGCAGCTTGTACGGGACTAGCGGTGCAGATACGCAGTATTTT.

The genes are TRBV7-2 and TRBJ2-4; 10 bases match TRBD2. J gave up 10 bases and V 5 bases, and 5 bases lay outside the gene matches. In germline, CDR1 is SGHTA, CDR2 FQGNSA. This CDR3 contains 13 residues. The CDR3 bases are TGTGCCAGCAGCCCCCGAGCGGGAGGGATTCAGTACTTC. Encoded protein: CASSPRAGGIQYF.

The chain is built from TRBV12-3 or TRBV12-4 and TRBJ1-4, with no clear D. Trimming removed 6 bases at V and 6 bases at J, with 5 bases between. CDR3 length: 11 residues. The CDR3 nucleotides read TGTGCCAGCAGCCTGGATGAAAAACTGTTTTTT. Protein: CASSLDEKLFF.